These T cell receptor beta chains were read from a single sample in a study of cytomegalovirus exposure and HLA in healthy donors. Only in-frame clones appear in the TCRdb table, and some are missing; sequencing was by immunoSEQ multiplex PCR. The top ten clones hold 1% to 1.5% of a sample with some 190,000 clones, about 9% of them seen once. The specimen sequenced was PBMCs. The receptors shown here come from a woman in her twenties or thirties in good health and CMV-seropositive. The CDR3 runs from the conserved cysteine through the conserved F or W. A D gene is named only where the DNA matches it firmly. Some rows mark clone size as missing; the rest say once, few, many or name a class of expanded clone.

j_call: TRBJ2-1
d_call: NA
v_call: TRBV29-1
clone_size: NA
cdr3_aa: CSVAPGSSYNEQFF
cdr3_nt: TGCAGCGTCGCCCCGGGTTCGTCCTACAATGAGCAGTTCTTC

j_call: TRBJ2-2
d_call: NA
v_call: TRBV7-9
clone_size: NA
cdr3_aa: CASSLGPTGELFF
cdr3_nt: TGTGCCAGCAGCTTAGGGCCCACCGGGGAGCTGTTTTTT

j_call: TRBJ2-7
d_call: NA
v_call: TRBV19
clone_size: few
cdr3_aa: CASSALGGYEQYF
cdr3_nt: TGTGCCAGTAGTGCCCTCGGAGGTTACGAGCAGTACTTC

j_call: TRBJ2-5
d_call: NA
v_call: TRBV7-9
clone_size: few
cdr3_aa: CASSLRVGDSETQYF
cdr3_nt: TGTGCCAGCAGCTTACGAGTGGGAGATTCAGAGACCCAGTACTTC

j_call: TRBJ1-2
d_call: TRBD1
v_call: TRBV11-2
clone_size: few
cdr3_aa: CASSRDRGRGYTF
cdr3_nt: TGTGCCAGCAGCAGGGACAGGGGGAGAGGCTACACCTTC

j_call: TRBJ2-1
d_call: TRBD1
v_call: TRBV11-2
clone_size: NA
cdr3_aa: CASSSLHPGTANNEQFF
cdr3_nt: TGTGCCAGCAGCTCACTCCATCCCGGGACAGCAAACAATGAGCAGTTCTTC

j_call: TRBJ1-2
d_call: NA
v_call: TRBV5-4
clone_size: NA
cdr3_aa: CASSLGVGLYGYTF
cdr3_nt: TGTGCCAGCAGCTTGGGAGTGGGGCTCTATGGCTACACCTTC

j_call: TRBJ2-1
d_call: TRBD2
v_call: TRBV25-1
clone_size: NA
cdr3_aa: CASSEPPLWAGGPVEQFF
cdr3_nt: TGTGCCAGCAGTGAACCTCCTCTGTGGGCGGGAGGGCCCGTTGAGCAGTTCTTC

j_call: TRBJ2-3
d_call: NA
v_call: TRBV6-1
clone_size: few
cdr3_aa: CASRATHTQYF
cdr3_nt: TGTGCCAGCAGAGCCACTCATACGCAGTATTTT

j_call: TRBJ2-5
d_call: TRBD2
v_call: TRBV5-1
clone_size: NA
cdr3_aa: CASSTLAGLGETQYF
cdr3_nt: TGCGCCAGCAGCACCTTAGCGGGATTGGGAGAGACCCAGTACTTC

j_call: TRBJ1-4
d_call: TRBD1
v_call: TRBV7-8
clone_size: NA
cdr3_aa: CASSPNRGFREKLFF
cdr3_nt: TGTGCCAGCAGCCCAAACAGGGGATTTCGGGAAAAACTGTTTTTT

j_call: TRBJ1-3
d_call: NA
v_call: TRBV7-9
clone_size: few
cdr3_aa: CASSPTDRGSGNTIYF
cdr3_nt: TGTGCCAGCAGTCCGACAGACCGCGGCTCTGGAAACACCATATATTTT

j_call: TRBJ1-4
d_call: NA
v_call: TRBV4-2
clone_size: few
cdr3_aa: CASSQEGALVTNEKLFF
cdr3_nt: TGTGCCAGCAGCCAAGAAGGGGCATTGGTAACTAATGAAAAACTGTTTTTT

j_call: TRBJ2-5
d_call: NA
v_call: TRBV11-1
clone_size: few
cdr3_aa: CASSLGTASGETQYF
cdr3_nt: TGTGCCAGCAGCTTAGGGACAGCCTCGGGGGAGACCCAGTACTTC

j_call: TRBJ2-5
d_call: TRBD2
v_call: TRBV30
clone_size: few
cdr3_aa: CAWSGWLAGGQETQYF
cdr3_nt: TGTGCCTGGAGTGGGTGGCTAGCGGGAGGGCAAGAGACCCAGTACTTC

j_call: TRBJ2-5
d_call: NA
v_call: TRBV27
clone_size: few
cdr3_aa: CASSLMGGGETQYF
cdr3_nt: TGTGCCAGCAGTTTAATGGGGGGAGGAGAGACCCAGTACTTC

j_call: TRBJ2-5
d_call: TRBD1
v_call: TRBV10-3
clone_size: NA
cdr3_aa: CAIRDRAVETQYF
cdr3_nt: TGTGCCATTAGGGACAGGGCGGTAGAGACCCAGTACTTC

j_call: TRBJ2-7
d_call: TRBD1
v_call: TRBV2
clone_size: once
cdr3_aa: CASSRDSYEQYF
cdr3_nt: TGTGCCAGCAGTCGGGACAGCTACGAGCAGTACTTC

j_call: TRBJ2-2
d_call: TRBD1
v_call: TRBV11-2
clone_size: NA
cdr3_aa: CASSSGTGFDGELFF
cdr3_nt: TGTGCCAGCAGCTCCGGGACAGGGTTTGACGGGGAGCTGTTTTTT

j_call: TRBJ2-7
d_call: TRBD1
v_call: TRBV5-4
clone_size: NA
cdr3_aa: CASSFRGPYEQYF
cdr3_nt: TGTGCCAGCAGCTTCAGGGGGCCCTACGAGCAGTACTTC

j_call: TRBJ1-5
d_call: NA
v_call: TRBV19
clone_size: few
cdr3_aa: CASSISGRGDQPQHF
cdr3_nt: TGTGCCAGTAGTATCTCTGGCAGGGGAGATCAGCCCCAGCATTTT

j_call: TRBJ2-7
d_call: TRBD1
v_call: TRBV14
clone_size: NA
cdr3_aa: CASSQPGGKGEQYF
cdr3_nt: TGTGCCAGCAGCCAACCAGGGGGTAAAGGTGAGCAGTACTTC

j_call: TRBJ2-7
d_call: TRBD1
v_call: TRBV23-1
clone_size: few
cdr3_aa: CASSHRDSGREQYF
cdr3_nt: TGCGCCAGCAGTCACCGGGACAGTGGGCGCGAGCAGTACTTC

j_call: TRBJ1-5
d_call: NA
v_call: TRBV18
clone_size: NA
cdr3_aa: CASSPADGQSQPQHF
cdr3_nt: TGTGCCAGCTCACCCGCCGACGGACAGTCTCAGCCCCAGCATTTT

j_call: TRBJ1-1
d_call: NA
v_call: TRBV5-1
clone_size: NA
cdr3_aa: CASSLVAGGPTEAFF
cdr3_nt: TGCGCCAGCAGCTTGGTCGCGGGAGGCCCCACTGAAGCTTTCTTT

j_call: TRBJ2-5
d_call: TRBD2
v_call: TRBV11-3
clone_size: once
cdr3_aa: CASSLIAGGRETQYF
cdr3_nt: TGTGCCAGCAGCTTAATAGCGGGAGGCCGAGAGACCCAGTACTTC

j_call: TRBJ2-5
d_call: NA
v_call: TRBV6-5
clone_size: NA
cdr3_aa: CASSYGGGKETQYF
cdr3_nt: TGTGCCAGCAGTTACGGCGGGGGCAAAGAGACCCAGTACTTC

j_call: TRBJ1-1
d_call: TRBD1
v_call: TRBV2
clone_size: NA
cdr3_aa: CASSAWTGEGTEAFF
cdr3_nt: TGTGCCAGCAGTGCCTGGACAGGGGAGGGTACTGAAGCTTTCTTT

j_call: TRBJ2-7
d_call: NA
v_call: TRBV12-5
clone_size: few
cdr3_aa: CASGKSPGEQYF
cdr3_nt: TGTGCTAGTGGTAAGAGCCCAGGCGAGCAGTACTTC

j_call: TRBJ2-7
d_call: TRBD2
v_call: TRBV4-1
clone_size: NA
cdr3_aa: CASSQGRGGLAIKTYEQYF
cdr3_nt: TGCGCCAGCAGCCAAGGACGTGGGGGACTAGCCATAAAAACCTACGAGCAGTACTTC

j_call: TRBJ2-7
d_call: TRBD1
v_call: TRBV19
clone_size: NA
cdr3_aa: CASSRDSYEQYF
cdr3_nt: TGTGCCAGTAGTCGGGACAGCTACGAGCAGTACTTC

j_call: TRBJ2-3
d_call: TRBD2
v_call: TRBV29-1
clone_size: few
cdr3_aa: CSVRLAGGRDTQYF
cdr3_nt: TGCAGCGTCCGACTAGCGGGAGGGAGGGATACGCAGTATTTT

j_call: TRBJ1-2
d_call: TRBD1
v_call: TRBV6-1
clone_size: NA
cdr3_aa: CASTRQGGDGYTF
cdr3_nt: TGTGCCAGCACCCGACAGGGAGGTGATGGCTACACCTTC

j_call: TRBJ2-2
d_call: TRBD1
v_call: TRBV9
clone_size: NA
cdr3_aa: CASSGTGAVGELFF
cdr3_nt: TGTGCCAGCAGCGGGACAGGGGCTGTCGGGGAGCTGTTTTTT

j_call: TRBJ1-3
d_call: TRBD1
v_call: TRBV18
clone_size: NA
cdr3_aa: CASSPNIQDRRDTIYF
cdr3_nt: TGTGCCAGCTCACCCAACATCCAGGACAGGCGCGACACCATATATTTT

j_call: TRBJ2-3
d_call: NA
v_call: TRBV25-1
clone_size: few
cdr3_aa: CASSAPGDTQYF
cdr3_nt: TGTGCCAGCAGTGCGCCCGGGGATACGCAGTATTTT

j_call: TRBJ1-2
d_call: NA
v_call: TRBV4-1
clone_size: few
cdr3_aa: CASSLPAQGVYGYTF
cdr3_nt: TGCGCCAGCAGCCTTCCGGCGCAGGGTGTCTATGGCTACACCTTC

j_call: TRBJ1-1
d_call: NA
v_call: TRBV9
clone_size: few
cdr3_aa: CASSVVPGGMNTEAFF
cdr3_nt: TGTGCCAGCAGCGTCGTACCCGGGGGGATGAACACTGAAGCTTTCTTT

j_call: TRBJ2-2
d_call: TRBD2
v_call: TRBV4-2
clone_size: few
cdr3_aa: CASSQTIAGGELFF
cdr3_nt: TGTGCCAGCAGCCAGACCATAGCGGGAGGGGAGCTGTTTTTT

j_call: TRBJ1-5
d_call: NA
v_call: TRBV7-8
clone_size: NA
cdr3_aa: CASSQSRGPGNQPQHF
cdr3_nt: TGTGCCAGCAGCCAGAGCCGAGGGCCAGGCAATCAGCCCCAGCATTTT

j_call: TRBJ2-1
d_call: NA
v_call: TRBV20-1
clone_size: once
cdr3_aa: CSAREPREQFF
cdr3_nt: TGCAGTGCTAGAGAACCGCGTGAGCAGTTCTTC

j_call: TRBJ1-4
d_call: NA
v_call: TRBV5-6
clone_size: NA
cdr3_aa: CASSLVGGATTNEKLFF
cdr3_nt: TGTGCCAGCAGCTTGGTGGGGGGGGCCACAACTAATGAAAAACTGTTTTTT

j_call: TRBJ2-7
d_call: NA
v_call: TRBV7-9
clone_size: NA
cdr3_aa: CASSLGRTVSGGYEQYF
cdr3_nt: TGTGCCAGCAGCTTAGGGCGGACGGTGAGCGGAGGTTACGAGCAGTACTTC

j_call: TRBJ1-5
d_call: TRBD1
v_call: TRBV9
clone_size: NA
cdr3_aa: CASSGARGTGAGQPQHF
cdr3_nt: TGTGCCAGCAGCGGGGCGCGAGGGACAGGGGCTGGACAGCCCCAGCATTTT

j_call: TRBJ2-2
d_call: TRBD1
v_call: TRBV28
clone_size: NA
cdr3_aa: CASSLIQGAANTGELFF
cdr3_nt: TGTGCCAGCAGTTTGATACAGGGGGCTGCGAACACCGGGGAGCTGTTTTTT

j_call: TRBJ1-1
d_call: NA
v_call: TRBV2
clone_size: NA
cdr3_aa: CAGQKGLFQIKNTEAFF
cdr3_nt: TGTGCCGGCCAAAAGGGGTTGTTCCAGATTAAGAACACTGAAGCTTTCTTT

j_call: TRBJ2-3
d_call: TRBD2
v_call: TRBV7-9
clone_size: NA
cdr3_aa: CASSSGTGLAGGRTQYF
cdr3_nt: TGTGCCAGCAGCTCCGGAACCGGACTAGCGGGAGGCCGAACGCAGTATTTT

j_call: TRBJ1-5
d_call: NA
v_call: TRBV4-1
clone_size: few
cdr3_aa: CASSQETRLQPQHF
cdr3_nt: TGCGCCAGCAGCCAAGAAACACGTTTACAGCCCCAGCATTTT

j_call: TRBJ1-2
d_call: NA
v_call: TRBV5-1
clone_size: once
cdr3_aa: CASSPSPGKDYGYTF
cdr3_nt: TGCGCCAGCAGCCCATCCCCGGGGAAGGACTATGGCTACACCTTC

j_call: TRBJ2-1
d_call: TRBD2
v_call: TRBV4-2
clone_size: few
cdr3_aa: CASSQEPSGYNEQFF
cdr3_nt: TGTGCCAGCAGCCAAGAACCTAGCGGATACAATGAGCAGTTCTTC